These 5 T cell receptor beta chains share one sample of origin, sequenced in a study of blood T cell repertoires in COVID-19. Clones were read by immunoSEQ multiplex PCR, and TCRdb kept only the in-frame ones, dropping some. The data contain roughly 150,000 clones, roughly 80% of them singletons. The sequenced sample was PBMCs or T cells enriched from blood (not recorded which). The source of these receptors is a woman aged 55-69 years who had recovered from COVID-19.

This clone was detected only once. The chain employs TRBV19 and TRBJ2-2, with 9 bases that match TRBD1. Trimming at V came to 8 bases and at J to 4 bases, leaving 20 bases not matched to a gene. Germline V gives CDR1 LNHDA, CDR2 SQIVND (reference sequence). The CDR3 is 19 amino acids. In DNA, the CDR3 is TGTGCCAGTCTAAAGCGGGACAGGGTGTTGAGGGCAGGCACCGGGGAGCTGTTTTTT. This translates into CASLKRDRVLRAGTGELFF.

The chain carries TRBV3-1 (or the pseudogene TRBV3-2) and TRBJ2-3; 12 positions match TRBD1. The CDR3 totals 17 residues. V lost 3 bases and J lost 6; bases outside the gene matches: 10. Per the germline V gene, CDR1 is LGHDT and CDR2 is YNNKEL (reference sequence). CDR3 loop: CASSQARDRGRGDTQYF. The CDR3 nucleotides are TGTGCCAGCAGCCAGGCTAGGGACAGGGGGCGCGGGGATACGCAGTATTTT.

This chain joins TRBV9 and TRBJ1-4, with a weak D call TRBD1 (6 bases). CDR3 length equals 15 residues. The V end was cut by 4 bases, the J end by 8 bases, with 18 bases between. CDR1 SGDLS and CDR2 YYNGEE come from the germline V gene. The CDR3 nucleotides are TGTGCCAGCAGCTTAACAGGGTCAATTAGCGAAAAACTGTTTTTT. It specifies CASSLTGSISEKLFF.

This chain uses TRBV11-3 with TRBJ1-1, with 7 nucleotides matching TRBD1. This CDR3 region has 14 residues. The germline gives CDR1 SGHNT, CDR2 YENEEA. After removal of 5 bases from V and 0 bases from J, the junction contained 3 bases not matched to a gene. CDR3: CASSLGTVNTEAFF. In DNA form, the CDR3 reads TGTGCCAGCAGCCTCGGGACAGTGAACACTGAAGCTTTCTTT.

V is TRBV5-4 and J is TRBJ2-3; perhaps TRBD1 as D (5 bases). V was pared by 0 bases and J by 5 bases, with 19 bases between. This CDR3 region has 17 residues. Looked up from germline, CDR1 is SGHNT and CDR2 is YYREEE (reference sequence). CDR3: CASSLVPGRVEQDTQYF. The CDR3 nucleotides read TGTGCCAGCAGCTTGGTCCCAGGGCGAGTGGAACAAGATACGCAGTATTTT.